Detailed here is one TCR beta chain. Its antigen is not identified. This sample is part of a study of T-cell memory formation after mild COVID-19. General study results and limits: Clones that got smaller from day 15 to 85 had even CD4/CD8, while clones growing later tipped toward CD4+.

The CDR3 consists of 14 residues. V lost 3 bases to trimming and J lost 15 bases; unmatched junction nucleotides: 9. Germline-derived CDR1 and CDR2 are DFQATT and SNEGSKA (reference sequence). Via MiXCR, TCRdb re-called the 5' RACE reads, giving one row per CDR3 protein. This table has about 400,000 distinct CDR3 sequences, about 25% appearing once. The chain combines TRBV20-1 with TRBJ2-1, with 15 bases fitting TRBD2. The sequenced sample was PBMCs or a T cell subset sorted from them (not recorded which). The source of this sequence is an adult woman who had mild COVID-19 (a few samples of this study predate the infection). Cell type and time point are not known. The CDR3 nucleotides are TGCAGTGCTAGCTGGGGACTAGCGGGGGGAATGTTGTTCTTC. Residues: CSASWGLAGGMLFF.